This TCR beta chain appears in the sequencing data of a study of beta chain features in type 1 diabetes. Every bit of the isolated RNA underwent reverse transcription, so sequencing read expressed TCRB transcripts. Profiled with immunoSEQ multiplex PCR; TCRdb holds only in-frame clones, not every one. The repertoire has about 470,000 clones, 30% of them found once; the top ten carry 0.06% to 0.07%. This clone was seen a handful of times. What it binds is unknown. The germline CDR1 and CDR2 sequences are SEHNR and FQNEAQ (reference sequence). The trim removed 5 bases at V and 5 bases at J, leaving 10 bases unmatched. This CDR3 contains 15 residues. Study results and limitations: In every one of the four CD4+ subsets, TCRB CDR3s were moderately but significantly shorter in Type 1 diabetes patients. Naive, central memory and Treg TCRB repertoires seemed to resemble each other more closely in patients than they did in healthy donors.

Averaging about 120 mL, one heparinised blood draw was given by each donor. Material: naive CD4+ T cells from blood. The chain is built from TRBV7-9 and TRBJ2-7; TRBD1 matches at 9 bases. The TCR comes from a man aged 18-30 years in good health. This chain's CDR3 is CASSVLDRGVNEQYF. The CDR3 DNA is TGTGCCAGCAGCGTATTGGACAGGGGAGTAAACGAGCAGTACTTC. The full variable domain, with the rest looked up from reference TRBV7-9 and TRBJ2-7, is DTGVSQNPRHKITKRGQNVTFRCDPISEHNRLYWYRQTLGQGPEFLTYFQNEAQLEKSRLLSDRFSAERPKGSFSTLEIQRTEQGDSAMYLCASSVLDRGVNEQYFGPGTRLTVT.